These 23 T cell receptor beta chains originate from one sample sequenced in a study of T-cell memory formation after mild COVID-19. TCRdb re-derived calls from the 5' RACE reads in MiXCR, one entry per CDR3 protein. The repertoire holds around 450,000 distinct CDR3 sequences, over 15% seen once, with around 8.4% in the top ten. Sequencing used PBMCs or a T cell subset sorted from them (not recorded which). These receptors originate from an adult woman who had mild COVID-19 (a few samples of this study predate the infection). Cell type and time point are not known.

The V call is TRBV7-2, the J call TRBJ2-3, with 7 bases lining up with TRBD2. V lost 5 bases, J lost 5 bases, and 10 bases stayed unmatched. The CDR3 is made up of 15 amino acids. In germline, CDR1 is SGHTA, CDR2 FQGNSA. The chain's CDR3 is CASSRVGGGIDTQYF. CDR3 DNA: TGTGCCAGCAGCCGGGTTGGGGGGGGGATAGATACGCAGTATTTT.

CDR3 protein: CASSRYGQGTDTQYF. Written as DNA, the CDR3 is TGTGCCAGCAGTCGCTATGGACAGGGCACAGATACGCAGTATTTT. The J gene is TRBJ2-3, the V gene TRBV2; 7 bases match TRBD1. The ends lost 5 bases at V and 1 base at J; junction bases unmatched: 6. This CDR3 region has 15 residues. The germline V gene encodes CDR1 SNHLY and CDR2 FYNNEI.

This clonotype was detected only a few times. The V and J genes are TRBV2 and TRBJ1-2; D is possibly TRBD1 (6 bases). The CDR3 length is 14 residues. The germline V gene encodes CDR1 SNHLY and CDR2 FYNNEI. CDR3: CASQGQGKAGGYTF. For the CDR3, the DNA is TGTGCTTCTCAAGGGCAGGGGAAAGCGGGCGGCTACACCTTC.

The rearrangement joins TRBV2 to TRBJ2-5; D unclear. V lost 8 bases and J lost 5, with 12 bases in between. In germline, CDR1 is SNHLY, CDR2 FYNNEI. The CDR3 has 12 amino acids. This CDR3 is CASADRWETQYF. Here the CDR3 DNA reads TGTGCCAGCGCCGACCGGTGGGAGACCCAGTACTTC.

This chain joins TRBV7-3 and TRBJ2-3; 8 bases are shared with TRBD2. CDR3 length equals 15 residues. CDR1 SGHTA and CDR2 FQGTGA come from the germline V gene. The junction had 8 bases not matched to a gene; V was cut back by 3 bases and J by 6 bases. The chain's CDR3 is CASSFFRGGLDTQYF. The CDR3 region has the DNA TGTGCCAGCAGCTTTTTCCGGGGGGGCCTTGATACGCAGTATTTT.

V is TRBV7-6 and J is TRBJ2-5, with D perhaps TRBD2 (5 bases). V lost 5 bases, J lost 6 bases, and 10 bases lay in between. In germline, CDR1 is SGHVS, CDR2 FNYEAQ. CDR3 size: 12 residues. The CDR3, as DNA: TGTGCCAGCAGCGGGAGCGGAAAGACCCAGTACTTC. Translated, it gives CASSGSGKTQYF.

The chain employs TRBV7-6 and TRBJ2-7, with 7 bases aligning to TRBD2. The CDR3 totals 14 residues. Germline CDR1 is SGHVS and CDR2 is FNYEAQ. V was clipped by 5 bases and J by 0 bases; unmatched bases: 4. CDR3 residues: CASSASGISYEQYF. The DNA of the CDR3 is TGTGCCAGCAGCGCTAGCGGAATCTCCTACGAGCAGTACTTC. The variable domain in full, with the rest retrieved from reference TRBV7-6 and TRBJ2-7, is GAGVSQSPRYKVTKRGQDVALRCDPISGHVSLYWYRQALGQGPEFLTYFNYEAQQDKSGLPNDRFSAERPEGSISTLTIQRTEQRDSAMYRCASSASGISYEQYFGPGTRLTVT.

The rearrangement uses TRBV27 and TRBJ2-1; 9 positions agree with TRBD1. This CDR3 has 15 amino acids. CDR1 MNHEY and CDR2 SMNVEV come from the germline V gene (reference sequence). The junction had 10 bases not matched to a gene; V was cut back by 6 bases and J by 7 bases. CDR3 amino acids: CASRPRGTGLNEQFF. The CDR3 nucleotides read TGTGCCAGCAGGCCCCGGGGGACAGGGTTGAATGAGCAGTTCTTC.

This clonotype came up a few times. This chain connects TRBV5-4 to TRBJ2-3, with TRBD1 identical over 10 bases. The J segment lost 4 bases and the V segment lost 3 bases, leaving 8 bases of the junction unmatched. This CDR3 contains 16 residues. The germline V gene has CDR1 SGHNT and CDR2 YYREEE (reference sequence). This chain's CDR3 is CASSSSGQGDADTQYF. In nucleotides, the CDR3 is TGTGCCAGCAGCTCGTCTGGACAGGGGGACGCAGATACGCAGTATTTT. Full variable domain (rest looked up from reference TRBV5-4 and TRBJ2-3): ETGVTQSPTHLIKTRGQQVTLRCSSQSGHNTVSWYQQALGQGPQFIFQYYREEENGRGNFPPRFSGLQFPNYSSELNVNALELDDSALYLCASSSSGQGDADTQYFGPGTRLTVL.

The chain employs TRBV7-2 and TRBJ2-3; D perhaps matches TRBD2 (5 bases). CDR3 size: 18 residues. Germline V lookup: CDR1 SGHTA, CDR2 FQGNSA. Trimming stripped 5 bases from V and 0 bases from J, with 21 bases between. CDR3 amino acids: CASSRDYRVYYSTDTQYF. The CDR3 DNA is TGTGCCAGCAGCCGTGACTACCGGGTGTATTATAGCACAGATACGCAGTATTTT.

The gene calls are TRBV4-3 and TRBJ1-1; 10 positions match TRBD1. Per germline, CDR1 LGHNA and CDR2 YSLEER. The CDR3 loop spans 19 amino acids. The junction had 15 bases not matched to a gene; V was cut back by 4 bases and J by 1 base. This CDR3 reads CASSPHSGGQGYSNTEAFF. The CDR3 DNA sequence: TGCGCCAGCAGCCCACACTCTGGGGGACAGGGGTACTCGAACACTGAAGCTTTCTTT.

There are a few counts of this clonotype. The chain links TRBV30 to TRBJ2-7; perhaps TRBD1 as D (5 bases). Trimming cost V 1 base and J 6 bases, with 16 bases left between them. The germline V gene has CDR1 GTSNPN and CDR2 SVGIG (reference sequence). CDR3 length equals 14 residues. The CDR3 region is CAWSALNQGREQYF. The CDR3 DNA reads as TGTGCCTGGAGTGCACTGAACCAGGGTCGCGAGCAGTACTTC.

This clonotype was counted between two and nine times. The chain employs TRBV5-1 and TRBJ2-5; no clear D gene. Germline values: CDR1 SGHRS, CDR2 YFSETQ. CDR3 length: 16 amino acids. Deletions cut 1 base from V and 7 bases from J, with 20 bases between. This chain's CDR3 is CASSLLGLHDSGTQYF. The DNA of the CDR3 is TGCGCCAGCAGCTTGTTGGGCCTACACGATTCTGGGACCCAGTACTTC. The whole variable domain, filled in from reference TRBV5-1 and TRBJ2-5, reads KAGVTQTPRYLIKTRGQQVTLSCSPISGHRSVSWYQQTPGQGLQFLFEYFSETQRNKGNFPGRFSGRQFSNSRSEMNVSTLELGDSALYLCASSLLGLHDSGTQYFGPGTRLLVL.

The sample holds many counts of this clonotype. This chain joins TRBV7-3 and TRBJ1-6, with a weak D call TRBD1 (5 bases). The CDR3 spans 15 residues. Germline V lookup: CDR1 SGHTA, CDR2 FQGTGA. V was clipped by 2 bases and J by 8 bases, with 13 bases between them. CDR3 loop: CASSLDGTADSPLHF. CDR3 coding DNA: TGTGCCAGCAGCTTAGATGGGACGGCCGATTCACCCCTCCACTTT.

This clonotype was seen just once. The chain employs TRBV29-1 and TRBJ2-3; 7 bases line up with TRBD2. V shed 4 bases and J 3 bases; nucleotides not matched to a gene: 4. CDR3 length: 13 amino acids. Germline assignment: CDR1 SQVTM and CDR2 ANQGSEA. Here the CDR3 reads CSVVGRETDTQYF. In DNA, the CDR3 is TGCAGCGTTGTGGGGAGGGAAACAGATACGCAGTATTTT.

This clonotype was detected ten times or more. This rearrangement joins TRBV7-9 to TRBJ1-6; D may be TRBD1 (6 bases). CDR3 size: 17 residues. The germline CDR1 and CDR2 sequences are SEHNR and FQNEAQ (reference sequence). The V end was cut by 5 bases, the J end by 5 bases, with 19 bases between. CDR3 coding DNA: TGTGCCAGCAGCCACCCTCAAGGGGGTTCGAATAATTCACCCCTCCACTTT. Amino acids: CASSHPQGGSNNSPLHF.

The CDR3 nucleotides are TGTGCCACCAGTGACGGACAGGGAGGTCAGCCCCAGCATTTT. It is translated as CATSDGQGGQPQHF. V and J are TRBV24-1 and TRBJ1-5, with TRBD1 identical over 8 bases. V was clipped by 4 bases and J by 6 bases; unmatched bases: 4. The CDR3 consists of 14 residues. Germline V gene lookup returns CDR1 KGHDR and CDR2 SFDVKD.

The rearrangement links TRBV7-2 to TRBJ2-7; D gene ambiguous. With 0 bases removed from V and 5 bases from J, the gap between germline ends came to 8 bases. The CDR3 sequence is 13 residues long. Germline V gives CDR1 SGHTA, CDR2 FQGNSA. CDR3 amino acids: CASSLAYGNEQYF. The DNA for the CDR3 is TGTGCCAGCAGCTTAGCCTACGGAAACGAGCAGTACTTC.

The CDR3 DNA follows: TGCGCCAGCAGCTTGTCCCAGGGGGCAACTAATGAAAAACTGTTTTTT. Translation gives CASSLSQGATNEKLFF. This chain joins TRBV5-1 and TRBJ1-4, with 7 bases matching TRBD1. The CDR3 contains 16 residues. The V and J ends lost 1 base and 0 bases, in that order; junction bases with no gene match: 3. Looked up from germline, CDR1 is SGHRS and CDR2 is YFSETQ. Filled out from reference TRBV5-1 and TRBJ1-4, the complete variable domain reads KAGVTQTPRYLIKTRGQQVTLSCSPISGHRSVSWYQQTPGQGLQFLFEYFSETQRNKGNFPGRFSGRQFSNSRSEMNVSTLELGDSALYLCASSLSQGATNEKLFFGSGTQLSVL.

The J gene is TRBJ2-3, the V gene TRBV4-2; 7 positions agree with TRBD2. CDR1 is LGHNA and CDR2 is YNFKEQ in the germline V gene. V lost 0 bases, J lost 5 bases, and 17 bases stayed unmatched. CDR3 length equals 19 residues. CDR3 protein: CASSQDKSTGRVGQDTQYF. In DNA, the CDR3 is TGTGCCAGCAGCCAAGATAAGAGTACGGGGAGGGTCGGACAAGATACGCAGTATTTT.

This rearrangement joins TRBV12-3 or TRBV12-4 to TRBJ2-2, with unresolved D. Trimming took 7 bases from V and 6 from J, leaving 6 bases between them. This CDR3 is 11 amino acids long. The CDR3 is CASKNAGELFF. For the CDR3, the DNA is TGTGCCAGCAAAAACGCCGGGGAGCTGTTTTTT.

CDR3: CASSSDPHLQQYF. CDR3 coding DNA: TGCGCCAGCAGCTCAGACCCCCACCTACAGCAGTACTTC. The chain carries TRBV5-1 and TRBJ2-7; D remains unclear. Trimming left V 3 bases short and J 8 bases short, with 15 bases between. The germline V gene has CDR1 SGHRS and CDR2 YFSETQ. The CDR3 totals 13 residues.

The chain links TRBV7-2 to TRBJ2-1, with TRBD1 matching 9 bases. The CDR3 loop spans 14 amino acids. V was clipped by 3 bases and J by 7 bases; unmatched bases: 4. The germline V gene encodes CDR1 SGHTA and CDR2 FQGNSA. The DNA of the CDR3 is TGTGCCAGCAGCTTTACGACAGGGGGAAATGAGCAGTTCTTC. Protein: CASSFTTGGNEQFF.